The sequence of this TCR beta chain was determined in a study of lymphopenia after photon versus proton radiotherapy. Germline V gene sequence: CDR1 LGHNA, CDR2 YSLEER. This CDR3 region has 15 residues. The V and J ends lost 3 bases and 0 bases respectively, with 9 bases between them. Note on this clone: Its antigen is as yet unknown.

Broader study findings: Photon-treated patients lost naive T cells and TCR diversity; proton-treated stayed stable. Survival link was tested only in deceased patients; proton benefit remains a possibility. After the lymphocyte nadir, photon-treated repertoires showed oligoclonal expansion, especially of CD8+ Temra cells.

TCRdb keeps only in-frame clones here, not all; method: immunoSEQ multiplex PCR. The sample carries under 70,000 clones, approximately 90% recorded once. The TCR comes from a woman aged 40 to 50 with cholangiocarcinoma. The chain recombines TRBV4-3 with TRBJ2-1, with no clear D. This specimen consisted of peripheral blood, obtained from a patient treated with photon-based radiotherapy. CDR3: CASSQAGSSYNEQFF. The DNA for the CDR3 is TGCGCCAGCAGCCAGGCCGGAAGCTCCTACAATGAGCAGTTCTTC.